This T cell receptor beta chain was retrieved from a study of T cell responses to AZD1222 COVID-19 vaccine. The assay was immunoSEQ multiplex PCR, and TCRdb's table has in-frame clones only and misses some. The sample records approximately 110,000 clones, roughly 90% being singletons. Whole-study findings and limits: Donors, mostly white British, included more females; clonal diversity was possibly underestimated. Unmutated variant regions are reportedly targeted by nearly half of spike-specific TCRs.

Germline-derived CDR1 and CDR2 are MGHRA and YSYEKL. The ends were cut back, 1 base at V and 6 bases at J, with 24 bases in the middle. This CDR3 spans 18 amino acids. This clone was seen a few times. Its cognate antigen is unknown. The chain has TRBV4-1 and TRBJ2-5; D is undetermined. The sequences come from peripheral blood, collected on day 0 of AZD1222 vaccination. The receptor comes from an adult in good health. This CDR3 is CASSQGLLGWQAGKTQYF. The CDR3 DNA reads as TGCGCCAGCAGCCAAGGGCTCTTGGGATGGCAGGCAGGAAAGACCCAGTACTTC.